Listed here is a single T cell receptor beta chain. The data belong to a study of blood T cell repertoires in COVID-19. On the study more broadly: The United States, Italy and Spain were the sources of the acute and convalescent COVID-19 samples.

Using immunoSEQ multiplex PCR, the repertoire was profiled, and TCRdb retains in-frame clones only, with some absent. The sample carries under 200,000 clones, roughly 80% recorded once. Membership in each cohort depended on participant-reported clinical history. This CDR3 is built from 12 residues. CDR1 and CDR2 from the germline V gene are LGHDT and YNNKEL (reference sequence). Trimming shortened V by 4 bases and J by 9 bases, and 10 bases separated the two germline ends. Sequenced material: PBMCs or T cells enriched from blood (not recorded which). The chain employs TRBV3-1 (or the pseudogene TRBV3-2) and TRBJ2-1; maybe TRBD2 (6 bases). This receptor was taken from a woman aged 60-75 years with acute COVID-19. CDR3 sequence (DNA): TGTGCCAGCAGCCCACTGGGGGGTGAGCAGTTCTTC. This encodes CASSPLGGEQFF.